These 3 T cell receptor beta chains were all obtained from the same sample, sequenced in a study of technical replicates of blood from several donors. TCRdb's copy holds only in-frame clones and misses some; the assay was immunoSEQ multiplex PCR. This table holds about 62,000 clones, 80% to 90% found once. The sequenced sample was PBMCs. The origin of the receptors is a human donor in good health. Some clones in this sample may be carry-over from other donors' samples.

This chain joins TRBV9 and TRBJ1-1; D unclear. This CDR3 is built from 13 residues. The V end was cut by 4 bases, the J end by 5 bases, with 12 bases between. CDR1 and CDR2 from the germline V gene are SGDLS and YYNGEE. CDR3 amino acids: CASSPRVGTEAFF. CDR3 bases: TGTGCCAGCAGCCCACGGGTTGGGACTGAAGCTTTCTTT.

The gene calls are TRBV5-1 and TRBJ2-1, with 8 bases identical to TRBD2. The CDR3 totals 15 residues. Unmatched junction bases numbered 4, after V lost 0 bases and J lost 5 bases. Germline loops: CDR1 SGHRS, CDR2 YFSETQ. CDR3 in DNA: TGCGCCAGCAGCTTGGAGGTAGCGGGAAACAATGAGCAGTTCTTC. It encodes CASSLEVAGNNEQFF.

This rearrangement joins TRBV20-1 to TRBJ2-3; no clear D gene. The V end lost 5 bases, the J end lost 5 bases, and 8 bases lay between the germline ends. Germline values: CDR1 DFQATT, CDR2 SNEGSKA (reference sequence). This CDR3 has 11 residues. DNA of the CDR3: TGCAGTGCTTTGCCAGGAGATACGCAGTATTTT. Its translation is CSALPGDTQYF.